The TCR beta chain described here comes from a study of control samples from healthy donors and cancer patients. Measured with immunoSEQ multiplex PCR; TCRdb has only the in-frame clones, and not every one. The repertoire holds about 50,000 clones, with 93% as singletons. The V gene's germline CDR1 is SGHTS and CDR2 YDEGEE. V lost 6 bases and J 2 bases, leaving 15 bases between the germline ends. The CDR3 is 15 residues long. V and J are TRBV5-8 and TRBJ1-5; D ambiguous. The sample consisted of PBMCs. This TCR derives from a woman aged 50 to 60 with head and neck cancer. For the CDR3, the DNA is TGTGCCAGCACCTTAGGCACAGTGGGCAATCAGCCCCAGCATTTT. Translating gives CASTLGTVGNQPQHF.